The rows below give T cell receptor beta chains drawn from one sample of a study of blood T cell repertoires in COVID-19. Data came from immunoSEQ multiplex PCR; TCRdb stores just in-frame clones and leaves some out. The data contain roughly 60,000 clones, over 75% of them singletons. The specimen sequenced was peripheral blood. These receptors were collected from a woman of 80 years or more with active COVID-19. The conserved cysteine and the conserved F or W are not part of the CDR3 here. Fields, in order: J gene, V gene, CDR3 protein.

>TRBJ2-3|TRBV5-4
ASSFPGGDTDTQY
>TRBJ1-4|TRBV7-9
ASSVPSSNEKLF
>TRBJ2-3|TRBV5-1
ASSLGLAGGRTDTQY
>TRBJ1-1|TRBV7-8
ASSLSTGGTEAF
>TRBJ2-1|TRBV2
ASSEFLAGNNEQF
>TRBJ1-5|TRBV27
ATRGQYSNQPQH
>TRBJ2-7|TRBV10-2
ASRQGGYEQY
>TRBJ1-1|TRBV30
AWSRVNTEAF
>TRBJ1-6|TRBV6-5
ASSYGGTYNSPLH
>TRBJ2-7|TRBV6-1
ASSESGGYFEQY
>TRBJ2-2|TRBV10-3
ATETGFAGELF
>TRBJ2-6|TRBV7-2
ASSPTGTGVGANVLT
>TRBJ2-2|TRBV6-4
ASSTSGYHTGELF
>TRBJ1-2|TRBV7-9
ASRTRESGYGYT
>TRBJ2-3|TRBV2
ASSEPKLAGLDTQY
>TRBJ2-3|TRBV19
ASSIGSTGDADTQY
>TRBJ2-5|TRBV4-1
ASSQRRGGQETQY
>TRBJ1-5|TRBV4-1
ASSHLNLGGNQPQH
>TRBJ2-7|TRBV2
ASSNRDRTAYEQY
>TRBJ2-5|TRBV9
ASSVGTTGRVETQY
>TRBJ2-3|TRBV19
ASRTSGVSDTQY
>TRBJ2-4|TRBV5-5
ASSLTSGSVNIQY
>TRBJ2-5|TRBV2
ASRLAGGPRETQY
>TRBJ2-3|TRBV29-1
SVDTGTDTQY
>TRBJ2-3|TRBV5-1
ASSPRSSGRVADTQY
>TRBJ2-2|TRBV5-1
ASRLGLEDTGELF
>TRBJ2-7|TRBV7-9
ASSLMTGYEQY
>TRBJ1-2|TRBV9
ASSVAPGQGNGYT
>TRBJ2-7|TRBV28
ASSPAGTGRSYEQY
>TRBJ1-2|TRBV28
ASEELRTVAGYT
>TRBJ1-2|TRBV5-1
ASSSRPTGTGADGYT
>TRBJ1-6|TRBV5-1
ASSLGQGERSLTLH
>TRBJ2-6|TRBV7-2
ASSVPGVGANVLT
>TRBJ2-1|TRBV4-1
ASSSIQGLSSYNEQF
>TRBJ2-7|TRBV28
ATDRAPNYEQY
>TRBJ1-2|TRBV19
ASSPTGIGGYT
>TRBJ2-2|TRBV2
ASGPGTYGGELF
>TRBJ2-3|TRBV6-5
ASVPSATDTQY
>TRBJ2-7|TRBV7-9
ASRETGEQY
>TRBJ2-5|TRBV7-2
ASSSKTGGETQY
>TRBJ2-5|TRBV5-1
ASRATGQETQY
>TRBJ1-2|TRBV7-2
ASSLGQGGGYGYT
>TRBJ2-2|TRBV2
ASRRGPGTGELF
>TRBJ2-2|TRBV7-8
ASSLSQNTGELF
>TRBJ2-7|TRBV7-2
ASSLGLAGGLEQY
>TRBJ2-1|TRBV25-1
ASSSRGSSYNEQF
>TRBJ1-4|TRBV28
ASSLRGGTNEKLF
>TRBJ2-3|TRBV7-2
ASSPGGTSFDTQY
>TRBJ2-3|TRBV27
ASSSRSSGTAQY
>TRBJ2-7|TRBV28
ASSAAGVYEQY
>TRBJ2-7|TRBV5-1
ASSLGPGQGAHEQY
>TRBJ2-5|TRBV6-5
ASSSTGKGYQETQY
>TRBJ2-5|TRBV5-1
ASSPIGTSGQETQY
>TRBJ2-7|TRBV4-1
ASSQERGFSYEQY
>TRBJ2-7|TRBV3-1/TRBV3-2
ASSQVAGEGEQY